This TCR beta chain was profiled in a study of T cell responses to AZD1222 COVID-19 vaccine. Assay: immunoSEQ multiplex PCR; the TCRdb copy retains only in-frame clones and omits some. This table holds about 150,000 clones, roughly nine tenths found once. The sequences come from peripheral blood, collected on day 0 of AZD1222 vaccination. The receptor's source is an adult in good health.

CDR3 protein: CASSPGLGRTDTQYF. CDR3 coding DNA: TGTGCCAGCAGCCCGGGACTGGGCCGCACAGATACGCAGTATTTT. The V and J genes are TRBV6-2 or TRBV6-3 and TRBJ2-3, with a weak D call TRBD2 (6 bases). Germline V gives CDR1 MNHEY, CDR2 SVGEGT. This CDR3 is built from 15 residues. Trimming cost V 6 bases and J 1 base, with 14 bases left between them.